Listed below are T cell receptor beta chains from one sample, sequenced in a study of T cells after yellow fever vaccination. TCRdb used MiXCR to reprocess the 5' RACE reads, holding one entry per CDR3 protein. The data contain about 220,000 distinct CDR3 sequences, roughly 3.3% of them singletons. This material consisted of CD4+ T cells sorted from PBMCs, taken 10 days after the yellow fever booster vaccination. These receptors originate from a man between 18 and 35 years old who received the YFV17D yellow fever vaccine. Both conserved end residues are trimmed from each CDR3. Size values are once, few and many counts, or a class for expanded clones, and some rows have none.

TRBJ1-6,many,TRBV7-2,ASSTRQNNSPLH
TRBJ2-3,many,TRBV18,ASSPPTRDTQY
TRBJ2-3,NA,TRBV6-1,ASQPHPSTDTQY
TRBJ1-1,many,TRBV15,ATSSGPLSDAF
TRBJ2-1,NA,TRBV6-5,ASSSAQRGGPDEQF
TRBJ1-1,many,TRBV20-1,SARRSVEHLNMNTEAF
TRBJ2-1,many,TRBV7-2,ASSVRGRGEPYNEQF
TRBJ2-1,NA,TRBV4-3,ASSQDSMGWGNEQF
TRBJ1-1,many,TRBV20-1,SARLTGRMNTEAF
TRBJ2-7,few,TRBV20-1,SASGRTYEQY
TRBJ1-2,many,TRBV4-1,ASSQDRGPQSYGYT
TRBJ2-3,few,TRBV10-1,ASSDATTDTQY